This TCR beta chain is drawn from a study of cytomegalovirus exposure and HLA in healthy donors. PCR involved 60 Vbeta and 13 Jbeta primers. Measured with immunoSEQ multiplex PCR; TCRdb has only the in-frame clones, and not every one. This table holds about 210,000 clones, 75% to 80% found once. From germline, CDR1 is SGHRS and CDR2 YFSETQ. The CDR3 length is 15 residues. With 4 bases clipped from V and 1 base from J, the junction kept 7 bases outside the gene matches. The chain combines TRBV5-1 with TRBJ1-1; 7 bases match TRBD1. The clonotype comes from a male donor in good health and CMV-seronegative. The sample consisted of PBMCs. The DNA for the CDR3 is TGCGCCAGCAGCGTGGGACAGACAACGAACACTGAAGCTTTCTTT. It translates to CASSVGQTTNTEAFF.